Listed here are 13 T cell receptor beta chains from one sample, sequenced in a study of blood T cell repertoires in COVID-19. TCRdb keeps only in-frame clones here, not all; method: immunoSEQ multiplex PCR. The data show about 400,000 clones, with about 87% seen just once and less than 3.5% held by the top ten. The sequenced material came from peripheral blood. The receptors were gathered from a human donor in a cohort sampled during active COVID-19.

The chain uses TRBV24-1 and TRBJ2-5; 15 nucleotides align to TRBD2. The trim removed 4 bases at V and 1 base at J, leaving 3 bases unmatched. The germline V gene encodes CDR1 KGHDR and CDR2 SFDVKD. CDR3 size: 17 residues. CDR3 nucleotides: TGTGCCACCAGTGACCGGGGACTAGCGGGAGGCCAAGAGACCCAGTACTTC. This codes for CATSDRGLAGGQETQYF.

V usage is TRBV2 and J usage is TRBJ1-2, with a possible D match to TRBD1 (5 bases). Deletions cut 3 bases from V and 8 bases from J, with 22 bases between. Germline CDR1 is SNHLY and CDR2 is FYNNEI. The CDR3 sequence is 16 residues long. The CDR3 DNA reads as TGTGCCAGCAGTGAGGGTGGTGGGGCCCAGGTAGGCGGCTACACCTTC. Protein: CASSEGGGAQVGGYTF.

The chain couples TRBV7-2 to TRBJ1-2, with TRBD1 identical over 8 bases. The trim removed 4 bases at V and 4 bases at J, leaving 11 bases unmatched. Germline V lookup: CDR1 SGHTA, CDR2 FQGNSA. The CDR3 is 16 residues long. CDR3 DNA sequence: TGTGCCAGCAGCTCCCATCGACAGGGGCAGGGCTATGGCTACACCTTC. Its translation is CASSSHRQGQGYGYTF.

The CDR3 loop reads CASSRRGNSPLHF. The DNA of the CDR3 is TGTGCCAGCAGTCGCCGGGGGAATTCACCCCTCCACTTT. The rearrangement uses TRBV2 and TRBJ1-6; a possible D gene is TRBD1 (5 bases). Germline loops: CDR1 SNHLY, CDR2 FYNNEI. The V end was cut by 5 bases, the J end by 7 bases, with 9 bases between. This CDR3 has 13 amino acids.

This rearrangement joins TRBV11-2 to TRBJ1-2; D may be TRBD1 (5 bases). The germline gives CDR1 SGHAT, CDR2 FQNNGV. V gave up 5 bases and J gave up 2 bases, with 24 bases separating them. This CDR3 has 18 residues. CDR3 in amino acids: CASSLIVGGSKGNYGYTF. The CDR3 DNA reads as TGTGCCAGCAGCCTTATAGTGGGGGGGTCAAAGGGAAACTATGGCTACACCTTC. Looking up the rest from reference TRBV11-2 and TRBJ1-2 gives the full variable domain: EAGVAQSPRYKIIEKRQSVAFWCNPISGHATLYWYQQILGQGPKLLIQFQNNGVVDDSQLPKDRFSAERLKGVDSTLKIQPAKLEDSAVYLCASSLIVGGSKGNYGYTFGSGTRLTVV.

This clone was seen just once. V and J are TRBV6-5 and TRBJ2-7, with TRBD2 matching over 8 bases. Germline V CDR1 and CDR2: MNHEY, SVGAGI. The CDR3 is 15 residues long. Germline trimming cut 6 bases from V and 1 base from J; bases unmatched to any gene: 8. The CDR3 sequence: CASRILAGASYEQYF. In DNA form, the CDR3 reads TGTGCCAGCAGGATCCTAGCGGGTGCTTCCTACGAGCAGTACTTC.

Details on this clone: Other DNA sequences in this specimen translate into the identical CDR3. This chain joins TRBV19 and TRBJ2-1; D perhaps matches TRBD1 (5 bases). Germline loops: CDR1 LNHDA, CDR2 SQIVND (reference sequence). The V gene lost 2 bases and the J gene lost 7 bases, with 6 bases spanning the gap. This CDR3 is built from 12 residues. The CDR3 protein is CASSIQGNEQFF. Written as DNA, the CDR3 is TGTGCCAGTAGTATACAGGGAAATGAGCAGTTCTTC.

The gene calls are TRBV5-1 and TRBJ2-2; TRBD1 matches 7 bases. Germline assignment: CDR1 SGHRS and CDR2 YFSETQ. V was pared by 2 bases and J by 5 bases, with 9 bases of the junction left unmatched. There are 16 residues in the CDR3. The CDR3, as DNA: TGCGCCAGCAGCTTCGTCGGGACAGACCCGACCGGGGAGCTGTTTTTT. Translated: CASSFVGTDPTGELFF.

V and J are TRBV25-1 and TRBJ2-3; tentative D call: TRBD1 (6 bases). The CDR3 covers 13 residues. The germline gives CDR1 MGHDK, CDR2 SYGVNS. CDR3 sequence (DNA): TGTCCTCGCAGCACAGGGACGGCGGATACGCAGTATTTT. It is translated as CPRSTGTADTQYF.

J is TRBJ1-2 and V is TRBV19, with 10 nucleotides matching TRBD1. Per the germline V gene, CDR1 is LNHDA and CDR2 is SQIVND (reference sequence). J gave up 6 bases and V 5 bases, and 3 bases lay outside the gene matches. CDR3 size: 13 residues. CDR3 bases: TGTGCCAGTAGTGCAGGGACAGGGGATGGCTACACCTTC. Translation gives CASSAGTGDGYTF.

This chain connects TRBV5-4 to TRBJ1-2, with 8 bases identical to TRBD1. Germline V gene lookup returns CDR1 SGHNT and CDR2 YYREEE (reference sequence). CDR3 size: 16 residues. The V gene end was trimmed by 4 bases and the J gene end by 8 bases; junction bases not matched to a gene: 16. The CDR3 DNA sequence: TGTGCCAGCAGCCCTAGGGACAGGAGTCCGGGGGACGGCTACACCTTC. It codes for CASSPRDRSPGDGYTF.

V and J are TRBV13 and TRBJ1-1, with TRBD1 matching 8 bases. CDR1 and CDR2 (germline): PRHDT, FYEKMQ (reference sequence). The J segment lost 1 base and the V segment lost 5 bases, leaving 6 bases of the junction unmatched. This CDR3 is 15 amino acids long. For the CDR3, the DNA is TGTGCCAGCAGCGTCATGGACAGGGCGAACACTGAAGCTTTCTTT. Protein sequence: CASSVMDRANTEAFF.

The genes are TRBV6-5 and TRBJ1-2, with 9 bases aligning to TRBD1. V lost 10 bases and J lost 3; bases outside the gene matches: 6. The CDR3 totals 13 residues. From germline, CDR1 is MNHEY and CDR2 SVGAGI. CDR3 residues: CATGTGSDYGYTF. The CDR3, as DNA: TGTGCCACAGGGACAGGGTCGGACTATGGCTACACCTTC.